This T cell receptor (beta chain) was captured by sequencing in a study of response to subunit inactivated influenza vaccine (dated 2018 in TCRdb). With regard to the full study: Deep quantitative T cell receptor repertoire profiling was used in the study to track responses to a trivalent subunit inactivated influenza vaccine. What the research found in general, with its limitations: The authors proposed that each seasonal influenza vaccination may bring in only a limited number of new T cells.

The time point label corresponds to: 45 days after influenza vaccine administration. The protocol used for the library was RT-PCR. Sequencer: Illumina HiSeq 2500. Starting from the raw public reads, TCRdb applied fastp trimming at Q25, assembled clones with MiXCR and retained in-frame beta chains. Duplicate CDR3 protein sequences are folded into a single record with the most common DNA and genes. The sample includes approximately 500,000 distinct CDR3 sequences, with over 10% observed a single time. Over 10% of the sample is held by the ten biggest clonotypes. At least ten counts were recorded for this clonotype. There is no known antigen for this receptor. No base-level quality is on record; no much larger clone is a single base apart. CDR1 and CDR2 were assigned from the germline V gene as SQVTM and ANQGSEA. Including cysteine and phenylalanine, the CDR3 has 14 amino acids. Here the CDR3 DNA is all that survives: 42 bases in frame from base 1. V lost 4 bases and J lost 7 bases, and the count of bases not matched to a germline gene is 8.

The source was PBMCs from blood, collected roughly 6 weeks after vaccination. Recombination connected TRBV29-1 to TRBJ2-1; TRBD2 aligns with 9 central bases. The source is a man aged 45-60 years who received an inactivated influenza vaccine. Donor details come from another sample of the same person, matched by shared clones. The nucleotide sequence is given as TGCAGCGTTGCACCTATAAGCGGGGGGAATGAGCAGTTCTTC. It codes for CSVAPISGGNEQFF.